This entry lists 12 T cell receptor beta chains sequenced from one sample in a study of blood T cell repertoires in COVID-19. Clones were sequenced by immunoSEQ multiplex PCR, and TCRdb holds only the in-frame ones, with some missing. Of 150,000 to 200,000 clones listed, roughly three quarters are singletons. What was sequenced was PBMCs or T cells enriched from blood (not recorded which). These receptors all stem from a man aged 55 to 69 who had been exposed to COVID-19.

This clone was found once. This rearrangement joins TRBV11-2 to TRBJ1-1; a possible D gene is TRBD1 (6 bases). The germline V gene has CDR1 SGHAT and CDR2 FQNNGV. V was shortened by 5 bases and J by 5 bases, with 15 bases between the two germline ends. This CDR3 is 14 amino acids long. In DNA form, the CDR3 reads TGTGCCAGCAGCCCGGTAGGGGGTAATACTGAAGCTTTCTTT. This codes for CASSPVGGNTEAFF.

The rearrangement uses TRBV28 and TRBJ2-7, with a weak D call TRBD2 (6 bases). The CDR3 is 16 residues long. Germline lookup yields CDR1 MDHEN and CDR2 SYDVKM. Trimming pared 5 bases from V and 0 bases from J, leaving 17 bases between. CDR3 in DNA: TGTGCCAGCAGTGACTCCGGGACTGTGAGCTCCTACGAGCAGTACTTC. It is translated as CASSDSGTVSSYEQYF.

The CDR3: CASSPSGRLPNEQYF. CDR3 in DNA: TGTGCCAGCAGCCCTAGCGGGAGGCTACCTAACGAGCAGTACTTC. The chain combines TRBV7-9 with TRBJ2-7; 11 bases fit TRBD2. J lost 5 bases, V lost 5 bases, and 8 bases had no gene match. CDR1 is SEHNR and CDR2 is FQNEAQ in the germline V gene (reference sequence). This CDR3 has 15 amino acids.

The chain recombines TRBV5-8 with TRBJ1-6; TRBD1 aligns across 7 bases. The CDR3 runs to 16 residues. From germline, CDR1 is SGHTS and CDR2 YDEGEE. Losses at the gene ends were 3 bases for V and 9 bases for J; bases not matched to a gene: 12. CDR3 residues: CASSSGWRQGGSPLHF. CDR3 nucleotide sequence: TGTGCCAGCAGCTCCGGGTGGAGACAGGGCGGTTCACCCCTCCACTTT.

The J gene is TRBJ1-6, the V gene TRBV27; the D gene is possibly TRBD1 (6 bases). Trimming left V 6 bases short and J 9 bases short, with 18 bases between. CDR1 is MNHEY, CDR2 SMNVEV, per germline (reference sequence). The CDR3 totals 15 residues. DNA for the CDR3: TGTGCCAGCAGGCCAAACAGGGCCCCGGGTTCACCCCTCCACTTT. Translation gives CASRPNRAPGSPLHF.

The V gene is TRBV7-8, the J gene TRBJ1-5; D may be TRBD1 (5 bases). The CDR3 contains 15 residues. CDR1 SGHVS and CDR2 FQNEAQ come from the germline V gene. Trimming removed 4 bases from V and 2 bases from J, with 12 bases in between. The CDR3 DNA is TGTGCCAGCAGCTCCGTCGGAGGGGGCAATCAGCCCCAGCATTTT. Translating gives CASSSVGGGNQPQHF.

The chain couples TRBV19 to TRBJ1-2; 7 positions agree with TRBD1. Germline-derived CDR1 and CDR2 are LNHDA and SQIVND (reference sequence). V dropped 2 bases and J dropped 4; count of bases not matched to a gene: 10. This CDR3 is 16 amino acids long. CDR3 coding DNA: TGTGCCAGTAGTATATTCGCCGGGACAGACCTCTATGGCTACACCTTC. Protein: CASSIFAGTDLYGYTF. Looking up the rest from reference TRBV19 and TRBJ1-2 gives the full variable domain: DGGITQSPKYLFRKEGQNVTLSCEQNLNHDAMYWYRQDPGQGLRLIYYSQIVNDFQKGDIAEGYSVSREKKESFPLTVTSAQKNPTAFYLCASSIFAGTDLYGYTFGSGTRLTVV.

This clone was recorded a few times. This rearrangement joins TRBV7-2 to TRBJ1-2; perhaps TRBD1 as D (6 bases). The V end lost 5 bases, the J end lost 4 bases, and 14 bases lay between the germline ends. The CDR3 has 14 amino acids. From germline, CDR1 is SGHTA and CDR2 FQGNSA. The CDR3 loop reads CASSQGQSVYGYTF. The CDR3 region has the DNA TGTGCCAGCAGCCAAGGACAGTCCGTCTATGGCTACACCTTC.

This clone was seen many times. The CDR3 sequence is CASSLVGGRVVYEQYF. In DNA, the CDR3 is TGTGCCAGCAGCTTAGTGGGCGGGAGGGTTGTATACGAGCAGTACTTC. The chain uses TRBV7-2 and TRBJ2-7; 9 nucleotides line up with TRBD2. This CDR3 has 16 residues. V lost 1 base and J lost 4; bases outside the gene matches: 8. From germline, CDR1 is SGHTA and CDR2 FQGNSA.

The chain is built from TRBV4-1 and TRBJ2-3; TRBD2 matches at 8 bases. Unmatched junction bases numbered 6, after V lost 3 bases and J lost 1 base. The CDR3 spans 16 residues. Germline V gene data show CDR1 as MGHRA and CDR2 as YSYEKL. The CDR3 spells CASSHPSGGRTDTQYF. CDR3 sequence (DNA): TGCGCCAGCAGCCACCCCAGCGGGGGACGCACAGATACGCAGTATTTT.

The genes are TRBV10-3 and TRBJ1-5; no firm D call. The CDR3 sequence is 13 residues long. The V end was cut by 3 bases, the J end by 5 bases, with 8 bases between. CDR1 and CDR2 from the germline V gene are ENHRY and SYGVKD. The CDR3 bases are TGTGCCATCAGTGACCCACCGGATCAGCCCCAGCATTTT. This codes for CAISDPPDQPQHF.

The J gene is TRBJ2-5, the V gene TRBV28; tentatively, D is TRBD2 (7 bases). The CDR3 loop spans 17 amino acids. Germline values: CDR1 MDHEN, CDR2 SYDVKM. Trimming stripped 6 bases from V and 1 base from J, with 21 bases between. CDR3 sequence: CASSLGWGLAVQETQYF. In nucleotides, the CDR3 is TGTGCCAGCAGCCTAGGATGGGGGCTAGCGGTCCAAGAGACCCAGTACTTC. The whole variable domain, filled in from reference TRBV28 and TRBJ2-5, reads DVKVTQSSRYLVKRTGEKVFLECVQDMDHENMFWYRQDPGLGLRLIYFSYDVKMKEKGDIPEGYSVSREKKERFSLILESASTNQTSMYLCASSLGWGLAVQETQYFGPGTRLLVL.